Shown below are 14 T cell receptor beta chains from a single sample sequenced in a study of T cell responses to AZD1222 COVID-19 vaccine. Clones were read by immunoSEQ multiplex PCR, and TCRdb kept only the in-frame ones, dropping some. The table includes about 130,000 clones, approximately 95% detected once. Material: peripheral blood, obtained 28 days after the second AZD1222 dose. The source is an adult who received the AZD1222 COVID-19 vaccine.

V and J are TRBV28 and TRBJ2-2, with 14 bases that match TRBD2. This CDR3 spans 16 amino acids. Per the germline V gene, CDR1 is MDHEN and CDR2 is SYDVKM. V shed 6 bases, J shed 7 bases, and the junction held 7 bases outside the gene matches. The CDR3 loop is CASSQWGTSGGGELFF. As DNA, the CDR3 is TGTGCCAGCAGCCAATGGGGGACTAGCGGGGGCGGGGAGCTGTTTTTT.

The V call is TRBV28, the J call TRBJ2-2; 11 bases align to TRBD2. Germline CDR1 is MDHEN and CDR2 is SYDVKM. The CDR3 length is 16 residues. Unmatched junction bases numbered 5, after V lost 7 bases and J lost 1 base. The CDR3 loop reads CASNPGLAVNTGELFF. DNA for the CDR3: TGTGCCAGCAACCCGGGACTAGCGGTGAACACCGGGGAGCTGTTTTTT. Looking up the rest from reference TRBV28 and TRBJ2-2 gives the full variable domain: DVKVTQSSRYLVKRTGEKVFLECVQDMDHENMFWYRQDPGLGLRLIYFSYDVKMKEKGDIPEGYSVSREKKERFSLILESASTNQTSMYLCASNPGLAVNTGELFFGEGSRLTVL.

J is TRBJ1-1 and V is TRBV6-1; D not resolved. The CDR3 has 18 residues. Trimming pared 3 bases from V and 0 bases from J, leaving 20 bases between. The germline V gene encodes CDR1 MNHNS and CDR2 SASEGT. This CDR3 is CASSDLGLWLFMNTEAFF. The CDR3 region has the DNA TGTGCCAGCAGTGACTTGGGGTTATGGCTATTCATGAACACTGAAGCTTTCTTT.

The chain combines TRBV3-1 (or the pseudogene TRBV3-2) with TRBJ1-3; 7 bases are a match to TRBD1. The trim removed 7 bases at V and 4 bases at J, leaving 4 bases unmatched. CDR1 is LGHDT and CDR2 is YNNKEL in the germline V gene (reference sequence). The length of the CDR3 is 13 residues. CDR3 in amino acids: CASTGTEGNTIYF. CDR3 sequence (DNA): TGTGCCAGCACCGGGACAGAAGGAAACACCATATATTTT.

The chain is built from TRBV30 and TRBJ1-1; TRBD1 agrees at 7 bases. Germline V gene lookup returns CDR1 GTSNPN and CDR2 SVGIG (reference sequence). Trimming removed 5 bases from V and 1 base from J; junction bases left unmatched: 4. This CDR3 spans 13 amino acids. CDR3 coding DNA: TGTGCCTGGGAGGGACAGTCGAACACTGAAGCTTTCTTT. Encoded protein: CAWEGQSNTEAFF.

The chain employs TRBV4-2 and TRBJ1-2; no clear D. The germline CDR1 and CDR2 sequences are LGHNA and YNFKEQ. V was trimmed by 0 bases and J by 6 bases, leaving 8 bases between them. The CDR3 loop spans 13 amino acids. The CDR3 DNA follows: TGTGCCAGCAGCCAAGAACGGGATCATGGCTACACCTTC. This sequence encodes CASSQERDHGYTF.

The chain combines TRBV4-1 with TRBJ2-2, with D perhaps TRBD2 (7 bases). V lost 1 base and J lost 4, with 13 bases in between. CDR1 is MGHRA, CDR2 YSYEKL, per germline. The CDR3 contains 16 residues. This CDR3 reads CASSQAAGASTGELFF. Written as DNA, the CDR3 is TGCGCCAGCAGCCAAGCCGCGGGGGCGAGCACCGGGGAGCTGTTTTTT.

This chain connects TRBV25-1 to TRBJ2-1, with D tentatively TRBD2 (6 bases). Germline V gene data show CDR1 as MGHDK and CDR2 as SYGVNS. The V gene lost 1 base and the J gene lost 7 bases, with 20 bases spanning the gap. There are 17 residues in the CDR3. DNA for the CDR3: TGTGCCAGCAGTGAATTTAGCATCGGGGGACCCGGGAATGAGCAGTTCTTC. Residues: CASSEFSIGGPGNEQFF. The variable domain in full, completed from reference TRBV25-1 and TRBJ2-1, reads EADIYQTPRYLVIGTGKKITLECSQTMGHDKMYWYQQDPGMELHLIHYSYGVNSTEKGDLSSESTVSRIRTEHFPLTLESARPSHTSQYLCASSEFSIGGPGNEQFFGPGTRLTVL.

The V and J genes are TRBV6-5 and TRBJ2-7; D might be TRBD1 or TRBD2, each matching 5 bases. V gave up 8 bases and J gave up 5 bases, with 13 bases separating them. Germline CDR1 is MNHEY and CDR2 is SVGAGI. This CDR3 region has 12 residues. The CDR3 spells CASGFLGDEQYF. As DNA, the CDR3 is TGTGCCAGCGGATTTTTGGGGGACGAGCAGTACTTC.

This chain joins TRBV18 and TRBJ1-2; D possibly corresponds to TRBD1 (6 bases). With 3 bases removed from V and 5 bases from J, the gap between germline ends came to 16 bases. The CDR3 is 15 amino acids. Germline V lookup: CDR1 KGHSH, CDR2 LQKENI. The CDR3 here is CASSPTGSPTYGYTF. CDR3 DNA: TGTGCCAGCTCACCTACAGGGTCCCCTACTTATGGCTACACCTTC.

This chain joins TRBV29-1 and TRBJ1-2; maybe TRBD1 (6 bases). The CDR3 has 13 residues. Germline values: CDR1 SQVTM, CDR2 ANQGSEA. The V end lost 3 bases, the J end lost 6 bases, and 14 bases lay between the germline ends. The DNA for the CDR3 is TGCAGCGTTGACCCCAGGGGACGGCATGGCTACACCTTC. It codes for CSVDPRGRHGYTF.

This sequence joins TRBV30 and TRBJ1-5, with a tentative D call TRBD1 (5 bases). V was shortened by 3 bases and J by 1 base, with 16 bases between the two germline ends. CDR1 and CDR2 (germline): GTSNPN, SVGIG (reference sequence). This CDR3 is 16 amino acids long. The CDR3 region has the DNA TGTGCCTGGAGCAAGGGACGGCTTCGGAGCAATCAGCCCCAGCATTTT. This encodes CAWSKGRLRSNQPQHF.

This clone was counted a single time. The genes are TRBV10-3 and TRBJ2-7; tentatively, D is TRBD2 (5 bases). This CDR3 contains 15 residues. The germline V and J ends were trimmed by 5 bases and 2 bases, with 16 bases remaining between them. Germline CDR1 is ENHRY and CDR2 is SYGVKD. The CDR3 DNA reads TGTGCCATCAGTAAGCTACTAGGCCAGACCTACGAGCAGTACTTC. Translated: CAISKLLGQTYEQYF.

The rearrangement links TRBV11-3 to TRBJ2-1; no clear D gene. The CDR3 spans 15 residues. Trimming cost V 5 bases and J 4 bases, with 15 bases left between them. Germline V CDR1 and CDR2: SGHNT, YENEEA. DNA for the CDR3: TGTGCCAGCAGCCTCTCGGACGGTGTATACAATGAGCAGTTCTTC. Translation: CASSLSDGVYNEQFF.